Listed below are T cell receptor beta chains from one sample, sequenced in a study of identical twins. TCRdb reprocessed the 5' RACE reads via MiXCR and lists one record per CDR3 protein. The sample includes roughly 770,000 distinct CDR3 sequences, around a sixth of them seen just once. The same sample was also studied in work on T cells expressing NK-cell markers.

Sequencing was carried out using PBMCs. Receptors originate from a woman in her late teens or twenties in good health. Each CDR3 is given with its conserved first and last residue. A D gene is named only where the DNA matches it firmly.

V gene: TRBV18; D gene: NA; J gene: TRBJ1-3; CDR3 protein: CASSPRQVSGNTIYF
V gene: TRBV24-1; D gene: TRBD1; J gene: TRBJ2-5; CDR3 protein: CATSDPRTGKQETQYF
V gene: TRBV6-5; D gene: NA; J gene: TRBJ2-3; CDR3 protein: CASSSLAVSTDTQYF
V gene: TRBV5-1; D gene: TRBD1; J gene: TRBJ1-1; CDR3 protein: CASSLRTGGITEAFF
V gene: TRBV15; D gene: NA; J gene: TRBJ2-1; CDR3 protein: CATSMRNNEQFF
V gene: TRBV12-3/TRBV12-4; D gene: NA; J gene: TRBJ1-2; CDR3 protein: CASTVLGGSGYTF
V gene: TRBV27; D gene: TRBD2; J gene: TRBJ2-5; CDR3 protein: CASSPGTSGRGRTQYF
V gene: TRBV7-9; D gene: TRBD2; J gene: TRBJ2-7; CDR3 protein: CASSFLGGGTSYEQYF
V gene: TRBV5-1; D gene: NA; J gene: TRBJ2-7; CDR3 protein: CASSPGPFSTAYEQYF
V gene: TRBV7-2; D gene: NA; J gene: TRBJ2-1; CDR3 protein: CASSLTGFEQFF
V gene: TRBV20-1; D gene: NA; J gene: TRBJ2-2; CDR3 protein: CSALWGAGSGELFF
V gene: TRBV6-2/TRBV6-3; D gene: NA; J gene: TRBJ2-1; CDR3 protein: CASSAQGPRNYNEQFF
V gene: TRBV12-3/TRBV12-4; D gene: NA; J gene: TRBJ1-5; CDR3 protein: CASSLAGMNQPQHF
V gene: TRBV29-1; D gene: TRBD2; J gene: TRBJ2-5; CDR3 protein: CSVEVGRGGETQYF
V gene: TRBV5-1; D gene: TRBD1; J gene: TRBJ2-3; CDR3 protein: CASSLGGQGSDTQYF
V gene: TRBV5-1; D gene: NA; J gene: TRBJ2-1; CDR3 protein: CASRGGAITYNEQFF
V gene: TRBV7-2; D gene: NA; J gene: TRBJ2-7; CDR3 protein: CASSLAAGRGHEQYF
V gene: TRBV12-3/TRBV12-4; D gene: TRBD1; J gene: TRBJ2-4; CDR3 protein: CASSEQDRGRVGIQYF
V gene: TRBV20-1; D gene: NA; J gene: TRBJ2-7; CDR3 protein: CSVVGAPYDQYF
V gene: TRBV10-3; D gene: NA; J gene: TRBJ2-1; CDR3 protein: CAAAISSYNEQFF
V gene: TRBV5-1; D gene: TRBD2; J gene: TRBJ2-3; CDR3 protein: CASSFERGVIADTQYF
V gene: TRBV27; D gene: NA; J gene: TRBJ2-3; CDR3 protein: CASSFLGAEATDTQYF
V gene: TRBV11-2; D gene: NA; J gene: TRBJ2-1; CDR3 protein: CASSSYPGHTAEQFF
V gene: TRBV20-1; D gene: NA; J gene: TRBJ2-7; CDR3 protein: CSATAPGAYEQYF
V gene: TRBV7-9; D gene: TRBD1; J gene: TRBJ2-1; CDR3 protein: CASSAKQGYNEQFF
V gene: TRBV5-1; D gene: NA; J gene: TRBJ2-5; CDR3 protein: CASSPSLTGTQYF
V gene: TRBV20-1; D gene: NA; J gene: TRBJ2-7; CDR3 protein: CSASGGVIAYEQYF
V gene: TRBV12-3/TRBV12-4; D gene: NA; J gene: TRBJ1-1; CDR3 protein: CASSPEGPPEAFF
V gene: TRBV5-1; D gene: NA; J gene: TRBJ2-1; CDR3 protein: CASSFALGAYNEQFF
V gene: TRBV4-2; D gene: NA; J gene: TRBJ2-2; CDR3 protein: CASSQPVGGSGTGELFF
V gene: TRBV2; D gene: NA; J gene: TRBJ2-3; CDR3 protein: CASSGIVYSSTDTQYF
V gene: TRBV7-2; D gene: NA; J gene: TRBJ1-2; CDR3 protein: CASSLEAFYGYTF
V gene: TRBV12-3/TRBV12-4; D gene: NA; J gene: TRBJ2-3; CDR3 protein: CASRVARMGTQYF
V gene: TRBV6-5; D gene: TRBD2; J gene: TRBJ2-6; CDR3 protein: CASSFAGRGAGANVLTF
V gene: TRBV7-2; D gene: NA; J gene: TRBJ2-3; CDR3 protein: CASSFGAGTDTQYF
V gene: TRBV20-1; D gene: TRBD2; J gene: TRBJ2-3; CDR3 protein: CSASTSGRADTQYF
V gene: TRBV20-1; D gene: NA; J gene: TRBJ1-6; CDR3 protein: CSASGAVNSPLHF
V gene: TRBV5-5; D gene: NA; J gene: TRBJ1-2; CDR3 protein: CASSVPRGGYTF
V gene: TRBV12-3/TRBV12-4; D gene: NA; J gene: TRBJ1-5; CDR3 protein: CASSIRRGHQPQHF
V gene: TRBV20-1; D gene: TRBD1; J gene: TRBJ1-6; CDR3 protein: CSARGLQQGDSPLHF
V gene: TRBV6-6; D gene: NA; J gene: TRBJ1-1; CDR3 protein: CASSWTGATEAFF
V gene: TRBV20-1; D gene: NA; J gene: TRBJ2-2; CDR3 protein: CSAAPLNTGELFF
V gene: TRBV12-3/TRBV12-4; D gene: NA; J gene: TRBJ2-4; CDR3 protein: CASSKGPFIQYF
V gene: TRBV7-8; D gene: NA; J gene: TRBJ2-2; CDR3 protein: CASSGRTGISGELFF
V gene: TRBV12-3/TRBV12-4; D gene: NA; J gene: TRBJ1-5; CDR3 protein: CASSSSEVQPQHF
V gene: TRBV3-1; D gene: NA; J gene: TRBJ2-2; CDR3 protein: CASGPRADGELFF
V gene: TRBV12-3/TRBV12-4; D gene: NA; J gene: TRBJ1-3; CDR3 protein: CASTPGTEGNTIYF